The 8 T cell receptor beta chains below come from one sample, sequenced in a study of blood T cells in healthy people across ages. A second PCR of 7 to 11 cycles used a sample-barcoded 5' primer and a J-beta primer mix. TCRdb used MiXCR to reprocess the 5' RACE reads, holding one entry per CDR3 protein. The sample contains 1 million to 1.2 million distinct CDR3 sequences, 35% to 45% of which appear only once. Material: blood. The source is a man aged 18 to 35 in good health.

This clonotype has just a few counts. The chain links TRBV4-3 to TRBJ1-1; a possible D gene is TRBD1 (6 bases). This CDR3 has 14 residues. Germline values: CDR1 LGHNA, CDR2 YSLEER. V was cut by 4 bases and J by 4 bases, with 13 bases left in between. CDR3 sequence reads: CASSRQARGTEAFF. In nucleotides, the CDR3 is TGCGCCAGCAGCCGACAGGCGAGGGGCACTGAAGCTTTCTTT.

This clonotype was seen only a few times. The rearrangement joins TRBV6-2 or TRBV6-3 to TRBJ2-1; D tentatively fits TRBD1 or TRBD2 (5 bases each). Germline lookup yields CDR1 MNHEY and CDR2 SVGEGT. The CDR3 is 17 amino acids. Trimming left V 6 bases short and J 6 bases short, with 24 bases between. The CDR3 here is CASSLYGDSHGINEQFF. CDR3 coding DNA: TGTGCCAGCAGCCTCTACGGAGACAGCCACGGGATCAATGAGCAGTTCTTC.

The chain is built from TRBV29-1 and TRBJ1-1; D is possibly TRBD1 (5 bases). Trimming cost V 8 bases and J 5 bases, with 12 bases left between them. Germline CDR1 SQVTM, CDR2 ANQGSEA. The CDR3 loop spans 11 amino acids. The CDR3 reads CSIVRETEAFF. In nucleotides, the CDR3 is TGCAGCATTGTCAGGGAGACTGAAGCTTTCTTT. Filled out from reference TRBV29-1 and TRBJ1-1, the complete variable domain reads SAVISQKPSRDICQRGTSLTIQCQVDSQVTMMFWYRQQPGQSLTLIATANQGSEATYESGFVIDKFPISRPNLTFSTLTVSNMSPEDSSIYLCSIVRETEAFFGQGTRLTVV.

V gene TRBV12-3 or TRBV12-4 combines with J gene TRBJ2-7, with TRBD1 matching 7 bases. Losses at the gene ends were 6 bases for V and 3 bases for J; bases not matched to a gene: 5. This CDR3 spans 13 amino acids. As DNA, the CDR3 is TGTGCCAGCAGGACAGGGAGACACTACGAGCAGTACTTC. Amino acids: CASRTGRHYEQYF.

The CDR3 is CSADGQGGYTF. For the CDR3, the DNA is TGCAGTGCTGATGGACAGGGAGGCTACACCTTC. This chain links TRBV20-1 with TRBJ1-2; 8 bases match TRBD1. Trimming removed 5 bases from V and 8 bases from J; junction bases left unmatched: 4. CDR1 and CDR2 from the germline V gene are DFQATT and SNEGSKA (reference sequence). The CDR3 has 11 residues.

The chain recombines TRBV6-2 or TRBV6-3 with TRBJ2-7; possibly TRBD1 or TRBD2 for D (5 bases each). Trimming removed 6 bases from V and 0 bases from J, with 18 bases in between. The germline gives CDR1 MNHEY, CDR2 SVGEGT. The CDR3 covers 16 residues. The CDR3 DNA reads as TGTGCCAGCAGAACCCGACGGGACCGGAGCTCCTACGAGCAGTACTTC. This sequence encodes CASRTRRDRSSYEQYF.

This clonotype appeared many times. The CDR3 nucleotides read TGTGCCAGCAGTCCAACAGGGTCCAATCAGCCCCAGCATTTT. Its translation: CASSPTGSNQPQHF. This chain joins TRBV12-3 or TRBV12-4 and TRBJ1-5; weak D call: TRBD1 (6 bases). Deletions cut 5 bases from V and 3 bases from J, with 11 bases between. The CDR3 totals 14 residues.

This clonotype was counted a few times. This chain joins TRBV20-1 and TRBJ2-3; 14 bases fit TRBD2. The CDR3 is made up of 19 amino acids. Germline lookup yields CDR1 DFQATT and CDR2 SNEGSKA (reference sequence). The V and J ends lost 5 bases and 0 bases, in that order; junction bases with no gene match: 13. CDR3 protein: CSAAPGLAGETRSTDTQYF. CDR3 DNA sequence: TGCAGTGCTGCCCCGGGACTAGCGGGGGAAACTCGTAGCACAGATACGCAGTATTTT.